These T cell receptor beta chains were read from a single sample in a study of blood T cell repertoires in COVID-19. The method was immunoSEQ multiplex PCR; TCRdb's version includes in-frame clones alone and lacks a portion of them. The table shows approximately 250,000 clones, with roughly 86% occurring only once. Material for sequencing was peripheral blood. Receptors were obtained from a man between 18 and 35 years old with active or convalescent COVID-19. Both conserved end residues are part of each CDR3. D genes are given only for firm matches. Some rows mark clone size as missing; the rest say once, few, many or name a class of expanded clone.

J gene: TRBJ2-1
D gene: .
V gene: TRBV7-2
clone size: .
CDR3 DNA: TGTGCCAGCAGCTTAGACACTACAGGGTATCGATCGGGTGAGCAGTTCTTC
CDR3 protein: CASSLDTTGYRSGEQFF

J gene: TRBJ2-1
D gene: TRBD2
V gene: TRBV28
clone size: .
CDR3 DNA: TGTGCCACCGGGGCCGGGGGGGTGGATGAGCAGTTCTTC
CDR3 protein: CATGAGGVDEQFF

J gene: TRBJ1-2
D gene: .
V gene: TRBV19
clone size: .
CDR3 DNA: TGTGCCAGTAGTACCCCACGGGGCTACACCTTC
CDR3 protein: CASSTPRGYTF

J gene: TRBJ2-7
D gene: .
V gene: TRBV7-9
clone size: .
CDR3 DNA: TGTGCCAGCAGCCAGGGGGGCAGCTCCTACGAGCAGTACTTC
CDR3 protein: CASSQGGSSYEQYF

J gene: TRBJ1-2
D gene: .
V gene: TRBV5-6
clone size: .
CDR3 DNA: TGTGCCAGCCATGCAGGGGCTAGTGGCTACACCTTC
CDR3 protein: CASHAGASGYTF

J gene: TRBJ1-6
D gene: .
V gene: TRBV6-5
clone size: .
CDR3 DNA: TGTGCCAGCAGCTCAGGGGCTATAAATTCACCCCTCCACTTT
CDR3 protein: CASSSGAINSPLHF

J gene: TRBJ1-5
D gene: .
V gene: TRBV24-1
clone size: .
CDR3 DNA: TGTGCCACCAGTGGGCCGCGGAGCAATCAGCCCCAGCATTTT
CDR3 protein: CATSGPRSNQPQHF

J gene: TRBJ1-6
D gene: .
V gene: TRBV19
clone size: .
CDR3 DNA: TGTGCCAGTAGTATGGAGGGGTCGAGTTATTCACCCCTCCACTTT
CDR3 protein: CASSMEGSSYSPLHF

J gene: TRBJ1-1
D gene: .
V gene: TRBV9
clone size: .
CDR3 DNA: TGTGCCAGCAGCGTAGATTTCGGGAACACTGAAGCTTTCTTT
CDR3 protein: CASSVDFGNTEAFF

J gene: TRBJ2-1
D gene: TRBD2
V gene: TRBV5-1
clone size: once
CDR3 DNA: TGCGCCAGCAGGAGTTTAGCGGGGGGGAGCAATGAGCAGTTCTTC
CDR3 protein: CASRSLAGGSNEQFF

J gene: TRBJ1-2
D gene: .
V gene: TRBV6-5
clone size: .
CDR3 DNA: TGTGCCAGCAGCCTGACAGCTAACTATGGCTACACCTTC
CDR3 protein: CASSLTANYGYTF

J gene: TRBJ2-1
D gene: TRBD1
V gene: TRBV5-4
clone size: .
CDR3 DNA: TGTGCCAGCAGTCCCAAGATCGGGACAGGGACATACAATGAGCAGTTCTTC
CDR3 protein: CASSPKIGTGTYNEQFF

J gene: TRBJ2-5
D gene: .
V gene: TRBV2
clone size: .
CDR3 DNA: TGTGCCAGCGTCGGTTCCCAAGAGACCCAGTACTTC
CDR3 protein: CASVGSQETQYF

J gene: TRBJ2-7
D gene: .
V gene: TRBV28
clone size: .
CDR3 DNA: TGTGCCAGCAGTTCCGACAGCTACGAGCAGTACTTC
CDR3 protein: CASSSDSYEQYF

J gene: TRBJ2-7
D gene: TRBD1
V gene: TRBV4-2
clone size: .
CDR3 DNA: TGTGCCAGCAGCCAAGCCGGACAGGGGGCGGGCGAGCAGTACTTC
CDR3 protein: CASSQAGQGAGEQYF

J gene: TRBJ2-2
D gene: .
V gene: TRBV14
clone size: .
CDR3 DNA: TGTGCCAGCAGCCAATTAGTGGCTAGCAGTGGGGAGCTGTTTTTT
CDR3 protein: CASSQLVASSGELFF

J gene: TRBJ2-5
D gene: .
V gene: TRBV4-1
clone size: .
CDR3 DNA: TGCGCCAGCAGCCAAGTCCCCGGAGCCCAAGAGACCCAGTACTTC
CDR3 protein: CASSQVPGAQETQYF

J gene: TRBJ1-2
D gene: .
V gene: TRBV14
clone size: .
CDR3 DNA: TGTGCCAGCAGCCAAGTGACAGCTTATGGCTACACCTTC
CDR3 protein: CASSQVTAYGYTF

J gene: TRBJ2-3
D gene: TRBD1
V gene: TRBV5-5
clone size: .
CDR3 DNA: TGTGCCAGCACCCGAGGGGGACAGGGGGTAACAGATACGCAGTATTTT
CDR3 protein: CASTRGGQGVTDTQYF

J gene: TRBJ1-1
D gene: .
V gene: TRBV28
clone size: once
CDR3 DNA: TGTGCCAGCAAATCTCACCAGGGGCGCGTCGCTGAAGCTTTCTTT
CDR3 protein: CASKSHQGRVAEAFF

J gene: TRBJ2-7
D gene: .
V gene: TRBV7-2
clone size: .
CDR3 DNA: TGTGCCAGCAGCTTAAGGGAGGTTGGCGAGCAGTACTTC
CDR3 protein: CASSLREVGEQYF

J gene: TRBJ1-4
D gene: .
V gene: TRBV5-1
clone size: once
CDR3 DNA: TGCGCCAGCAGCAACTCTACAGGGACAACTAATGAAAAACTGTTTTTT
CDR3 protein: CASSNSTGTTNEKLFF

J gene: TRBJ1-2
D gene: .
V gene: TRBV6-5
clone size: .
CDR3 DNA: TGTGCCAGCAAATTGACAGGAAAGTTCGGCTACACCTTC
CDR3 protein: CASKLTGKFGYTF

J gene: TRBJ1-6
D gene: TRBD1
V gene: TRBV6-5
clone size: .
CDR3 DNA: TGTGCCACCGCGAGGGACAGGGAAAATTCACCCCTCCACTTT
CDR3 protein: CATARDRENSPLHF

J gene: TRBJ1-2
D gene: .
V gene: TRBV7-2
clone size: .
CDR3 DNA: TGTGCCAGCAGCCTAAGGGCGGGCTACTATGGCTACACCTTC
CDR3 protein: CASSLRAGYYGYTF

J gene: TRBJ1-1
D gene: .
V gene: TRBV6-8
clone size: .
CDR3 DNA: TGTGCCAGCAGTTACCGGGAATACTCACCGGGAGAGAAGTTTGACACTGAAGCTTTCTTT
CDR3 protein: CASSYREYSPGEKFDTEAFF

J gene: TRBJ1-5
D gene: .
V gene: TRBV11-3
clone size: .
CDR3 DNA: TGTGCCAGTGAAGGGACACCAAATCAGCCCCAGCATTTT
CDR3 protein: CASEGTPNQPQHF

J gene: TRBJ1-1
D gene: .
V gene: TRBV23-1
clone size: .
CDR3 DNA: TGCGCCAGCAGTCAAGGGTCCCAGGGCAGTGTGAACACTGAAGCTTTCTTT
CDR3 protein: CASSQGSQGSVNTEAFF

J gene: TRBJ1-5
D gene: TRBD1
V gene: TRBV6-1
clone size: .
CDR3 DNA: TGTGCCAGCAGTGAGCGACAGGGCAGGCAGCCCCAGCATTTT
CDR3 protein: CASSERQGRQPQHF

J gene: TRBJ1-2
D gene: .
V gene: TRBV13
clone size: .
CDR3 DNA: TGTGCCAGCAGCCCAGGGACGGGAGCTAACTATGGCTACACCTTC
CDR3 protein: CASSPGTGANYGYTF

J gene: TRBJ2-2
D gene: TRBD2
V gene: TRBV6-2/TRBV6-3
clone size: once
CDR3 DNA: TGTGCCAGCAGTCAAAACCTCCCGGGGGGTACGAACACCGGGGAGCTGTTTTTT
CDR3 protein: CASSQNLPGGTNTGELFF

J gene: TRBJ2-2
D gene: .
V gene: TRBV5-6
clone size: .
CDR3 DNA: TGTGCCAGCAGCTTGGTATTAGCGGCGAACACCGGGGAGCTGTTTTTT
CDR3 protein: CASSLVLAANTGELFF

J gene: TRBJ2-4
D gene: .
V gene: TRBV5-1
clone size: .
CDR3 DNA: TGCGCCAGCAGCTTACACGGGGAAAACATTCAGTACTTC
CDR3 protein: CASSLHGENIQYF